This T cell receptor (beta chain) was sequenced for a study of blood T cell repertoires in COVID-19. CDR1 is LGHNT, CDR2 FRNRAP, per germline. The junction had 4 bases not matched to a gene; V was cut back by 4 bases and J by 0 bases. The CDR3 extends over 15 amino acids. Only in-frame clones appear in the TCRdb table, and some are missing; sequencing was by immunoSEQ multiplex PCR. The data show some 180,000 clones, about 70% seen once. This chain connects TRBV12-5 to TRBJ2-3, with 7 bases fitting TRBD1. The sample consisted of peripheral blood. This TCR derives from a woman between 50 and 59 years old with active or convalescent COVID-19. CDR3 sequence (DNA): TGTGCTAGTGGTTCCAGGACAGGTAGCACAGATACGCAGTATTTT. It codes for CASGSRTGSTDTQYF.